This TCR beta chain was found in a study of vaccination and CD4 T cells after COVID-19 (dated by TCRdb to 2021 to 2024). Some background on the complete study: In the convalescent cohort there were six males and four females, among whom were two Hispanic individuals, seven Caucasians, two Asians and one multiracial person. The cultures were stimulated with overlapping spike peptide pools from SARS-CoV-2 and from the common cold coronaviruses HCoV-NL63, HCoV-OC43 and HCoV-229E. At the TCR clonotype level, an earlier paper using these donors assessed memory CD4+ T cell crossreactivity between SARS-CoV-2 and common cold coronavirus spike proteins. Participants received two doses of either the Pfizer-BioNTech BNT162b2 vaccine (n=8) or the Moderna mRNA-1273 vaccine (n=2). As controls, cultures received a CEFX viral epitope pool (the positive control), an HIV-1 Nef peptide pool (the negative control), or no peptide at all. Post-vaccine blood samples were taken a median of about 77 days after the second vaccine dose, with a range of about 13 to 250 days. In roughly nine COVID-19 convalescent patients and a handful of infection-naive healthy vaccine recipients, the spike-specific CD4+ TCR repertoire before mRNA vaccination was compared with the repertoire after mRNA vaccination. Post-COVID blood samples were collected from convalescent patients a median of approximately 100 days after diagnosis, with a range of roughly 30 to 170 days. The paper as a whole reports these results and caveats: In convalescent patients, nearly all vaccine-specific clones (304 of 307) were found to be mono-reactive for SARS-CoV-2 spike rather than cross-reactive with common cold coronaviruses. The median count of SARS-CoV-2-reactive clonotypes went up from 20 to 25 after infection to a few dozen after vaccination, although the change was not significant. In convalescent patients, a median approximately 89% of post-vaccine SARS-CoV-2-reactive clones were detected only after vaccination, suggesting vaccine-specific priming. The number of convalescent patients in the study was relatively small, and the study did not examine early timepoints following natural infection.

Looking up the germline V gene (reference sequence) yields CDR1 SEHNR and CDR2 FQNEAQ. V is cut by 1 base and J by 8 bases, and the space between the germline ends is 14 bases. The CDR3 has 14 amino acids, counting the end cysteine and phenylalanine. The kept DNA is CDR3 alone, 42 bases in frame from the first base. This clonotype was counted a few times. Its cognate antigen has yet to be identified. Per-nucleotide qualities are absent, and no much larger clonotype sits a single base away. The treatment or condition label of this sample denotes: approximately nine-day PBMC culture with coronavirus spike peptide pools or control peptides (ViraFEST assay). CD4+ T cells from unexposed donors were collected before the COVID-19 pandemic (2011-2018). To expand antigen-specific T cells with peptide pools and then pick out the expanded clonotypes through TCR sequencing, the study relied on the ViraFEST assay. PBMCs were cultured at two million per well in IMDM supplemented with approximately 5% human AB serum and approximately 10 IU/ml IL-2, with around 10 ug/ml peptide pools added. On days 3 and 7, half of the culture medium was replaced with fresh IL-2-containing medium. After about 10 days of culture, CD4+ T cells were isolated by negative selection using the EasySep CD4+ T cell isolation kit. As far as cell numbers permitted, CD4+ T cells from unexposed donors were tested for reactivity against SARS-CoV-2 S and N as well as four spike pools from common cold coronaviruses. Ficoll-Paque Plus gradient centrifugation was used to isolate PBMCs from whole blood, and the isolated PBMCs were then either used fresh or cryopreserved at -140C. In general, triplicate wells were set up for every culture condition. Leukapheresis product for the unexposed donors was purchased commercially.

The library was obtained by PCR. DNA from cultured CD4+ T cells was subjected to TCR sequencing with the Oncomine TCR Beta short-read assay at the Johns Hopkins FTIC core. The QIAamp micro DNA kit was used to extract genomic DNA from the cultured CD4+ T cells. Oncomine TCR Beta libraries from cultured CD4+ T cells were pooled using unique dual indexes and sequenced on an Illumina iSeq 100. On the authors' methods: Non-productive sequences were removed, and CDR3s that did not start with C, did not end with F or W, or were shorter than 7 amino acids were discarded. The MANAFEST web application was used to identify antigen-specific clonotypes by comparing peptide-stimulated wells against reference wells and other culture wells. An FDR below 0.05, an odds ratio above 5, and a productive frequency above 0.1% in at least two of three replicate wells were required for clones to be considered positive. Cross-reactive clonotypes were defined as significantly expanded in both SARS-CoV-2 spike wells and at least one common cold coronavirus spike condition. CDR3 homology was assessed with Levenshtein distances (stringdist) and unrooted phylogenetic trees (ape) in R version 3.6.1. TCRdb itself trimmed the public reads at Q25 with fastp, ran MiXCR and retained productive beta chains. Each record represents a unique CDR3 protein, reported with the most common genes and DNA among its rows. The authors' filters were not applied to this entry. This sample lists roughly 5,000 distinct CDR3 sequences; 25% to 35% were detected once. Of the sample, more than 30% is held by the ten largest clones.

Recombination joined TRBV7-9 with TRBJ1-2; the D gene cannot be named for sure. The receptor was derived from a human donor in good health. The sequenced sample consisted of CD4+ T cells from blood, cultured in vitro. The DNA reads as follows: TGTGCCAGCAGCTTAGTGGCCGCCTTGGAGGGCTACACCTTC. It is translated as CASSLVAALEGYTF.